These 7 T cell receptor beta chains share one sample of origin, sequenced in a study of T cell responses to AZD1222 COVID-19 vaccine. The protocol was immunoSEQ multiplex PCR, while the TCRdb copy is restricted to in-frame clones and leaves out a portion. Among around 97,000 clones listed, over 80% were seen once. The specimen was peripheral blood, collected on day 0 of AZD1222 vaccination. These receptors were collected from an adult in good health.

A few counts support this clone. The chain recombines TRBV2 with TRBJ1-6, with D hard to call. Trimming shortened V by 6 bases and J by 6 bases, and 12 bases separated the two germline ends. The CDR3 has 14 residues. The germline V gene encodes CDR1 SNHLY and CDR2 FYNNEI. The CDR3 coding sequence is TGTGCCAGCAGGGCCCCTGTTCCTAATTCACCCCTCCACTTT. It codes for CASRAPVPNSPLHF.

A single count supports this clone. V gene TRBV7-9 combines with J gene TRBJ2-1; no clear D gene. The V gene lost 1 base and the J gene lost 0 bases, with 13 bases spanning the gap. This CDR3 comprises 17 residues. Germline assignment: CDR1 SEHNR and CDR2 FQNEAQ (reference sequence). The CDR3 sequence: CASSLVVARGSYNEQFF. The DNA of the CDR3 is TGTGCCAGCAGCTTAGTGGTTGCCCGCGGCTCCTACAATGAGCAGTTCTTC.

In the case of this clone: This sample also contains other DNA sequences that code for the same CDR3. The gene calls are TRBV18 and TRBJ1-5; D gene ambiguous. Germline CDR1 is KGHSH and CDR2 is LQKENI. V was cut by 1 base and J by 2 bases, with 6 bases left in between. This CDR3 contains 14 residues. CDR3 in DNA: TGTGCCAGCTCACCACAAGGAGGCAATCAGCCCCAGCATTTT. Translated: CASSPQGGNQPQHF.

This clone was seen just once. V usage is TRBV2 and J usage is TRBJ2-2; D ambiguous. The CDR3 extends over 14 amino acids. Germline V CDR1 and CDR2: SNHLY, FYNNEI. V dropped 4 bases and J dropped 4 bases, with 10 bases sitting between them. The CDR3 loop reads CASSGQIITGELFF. CDR3 nucleotides: TGTGCCAGCAGTGGGCAGATAATCACCGGGGAGCTGTTTTTT.

The chain employs TRBV5-1 and TRBJ1-2, with D perhaps matching TRBD1 (6 bases). Germline loops: CDR1 SGHRS, CDR2 YFSETQ. Trimming removed 1 base at V and 4 bases at J, with 14 bases between. This CDR3 has 15 amino acids. CDR3 loop: CASSLNTGPTYGYTF. For the CDR3, the DNA is TGCGCCAGCAGCTTGAACACAGGGCCCACCTATGGCTACACCTTC.

V and J are TRBV6-4 and TRBJ1-4, with 8 nucleotides matching TRBD1. The trim removed 6 bases at V and 5 bases at J, leaving 5 bases unmatched. This CDR3 has 14 amino acids. The V gene's germline CDR1 is MRHNA and CDR2 SNTAGT. DNA of the CDR3: TGTGCCAGCAGCTTAACAGGGGGGAATGAAAAACTGTTTTTT. Protein product: CASSLTGGNEKLFF.

The V gene is TRBV27, the J gene TRBJ1-5; no firm D call. The CDR3 extends over 14 amino acids. Trimming took off 3 bases at V and 3 bases at J, with 9 bases between the two ends. Germline V gene sequence: CDR1 MNHEY, CDR2 SMNVEV (reference sequence). The CDR3 loop reads CASSLGFLNQPQHF. In nucleotides, the CDR3 is TGTGCCAGCAGTTTGGGATTTCTCAATCAGCCCCAGCATTTT.